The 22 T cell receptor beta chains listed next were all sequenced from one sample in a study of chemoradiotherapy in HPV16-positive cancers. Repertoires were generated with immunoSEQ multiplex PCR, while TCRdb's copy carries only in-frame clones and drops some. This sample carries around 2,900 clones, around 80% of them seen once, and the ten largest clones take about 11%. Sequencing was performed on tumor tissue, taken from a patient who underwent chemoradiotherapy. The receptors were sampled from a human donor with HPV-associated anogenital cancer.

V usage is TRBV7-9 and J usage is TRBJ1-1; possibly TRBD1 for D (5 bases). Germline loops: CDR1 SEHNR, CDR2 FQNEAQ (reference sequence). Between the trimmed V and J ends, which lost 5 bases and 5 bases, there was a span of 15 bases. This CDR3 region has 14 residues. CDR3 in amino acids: CASSPKGPKTEAFF. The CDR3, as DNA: TGTGCCAGCAGCCCCAAGGGGCCTAAGACTGAAGCTTTCTTT.

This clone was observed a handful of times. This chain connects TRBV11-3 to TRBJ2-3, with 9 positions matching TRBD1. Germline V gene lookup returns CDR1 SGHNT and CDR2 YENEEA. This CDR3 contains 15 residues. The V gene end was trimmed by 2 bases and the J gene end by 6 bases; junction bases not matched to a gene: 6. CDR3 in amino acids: CASSLTGQGGDTQYF. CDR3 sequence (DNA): TGTGCCAGCAGCTTAACGGGACAGGGTGGGGATACGCAGTATTTT.

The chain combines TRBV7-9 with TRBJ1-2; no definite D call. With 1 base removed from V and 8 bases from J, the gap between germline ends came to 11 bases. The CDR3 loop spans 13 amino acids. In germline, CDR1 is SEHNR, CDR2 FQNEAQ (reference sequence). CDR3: CASSLGPLEGYTF. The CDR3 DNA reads TGTGCCAGCAGCTTAGGGCCTCTGGAAGGCTACACCTTC.

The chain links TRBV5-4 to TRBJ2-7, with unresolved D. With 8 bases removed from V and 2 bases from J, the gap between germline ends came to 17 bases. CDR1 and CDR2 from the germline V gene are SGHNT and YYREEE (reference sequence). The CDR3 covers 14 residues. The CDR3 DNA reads TGTGCCAGTACCTCGAAAGGCCCCCCCTACGAGCAGTACTTC. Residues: CASTSKGPPYEQYF.

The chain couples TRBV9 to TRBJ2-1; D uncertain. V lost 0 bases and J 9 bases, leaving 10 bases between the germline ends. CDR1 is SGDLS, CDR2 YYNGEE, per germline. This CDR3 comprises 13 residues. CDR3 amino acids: CASSVDTTGEQFF. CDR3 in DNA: TGTGCCAGCAGCGTAGATACGACCGGTGAGCAGTTCTTC.

For the CDR3, the DNA is TGTGCCACCAGCAGAGATGTGTCCTATGGCTACACCTTC. This sequence encodes CATSRDVSYGYTF. The chain links TRBV15 to TRBJ1-2, with D uncertain. The CDR3 extends over 13 amino acids. Germline CDR1 is LNHNV and CDR2 is YYDKDF (reference sequence). The germline V and J ends were trimmed by 0 bases and 4 bases, with 6 bases remaining between them.

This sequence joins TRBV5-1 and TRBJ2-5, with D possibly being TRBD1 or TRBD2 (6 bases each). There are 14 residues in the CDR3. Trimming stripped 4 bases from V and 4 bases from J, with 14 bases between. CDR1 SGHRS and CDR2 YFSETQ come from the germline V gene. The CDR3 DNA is TGCGCCAGCAGCCCCCATGAGGGGGGAGAGACCCAGTACTTC. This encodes CASSPHEGGETQYF.

The CDR3 spells CASSSAGSRETQYF. In DNA form, the CDR3 reads TGTGCCAGTAGTTCGGCAGGGAGTAGGGAGACCCAGTACTTC. The chain uses TRBV19 and TRBJ2-5; D may be TRBD1 or TRBD2 (5 bases each). From germline, CDR1 is LNHDA and CDR2 SQIVND (reference sequence). V was pared by 5 bases and J by 5 bases, with 15 bases between. This CDR3 is 14 amino acids long.

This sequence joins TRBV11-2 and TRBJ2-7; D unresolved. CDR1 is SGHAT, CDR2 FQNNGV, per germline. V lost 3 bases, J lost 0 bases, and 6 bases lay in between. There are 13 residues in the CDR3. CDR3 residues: CASSFTTSYEQYF. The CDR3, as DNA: TGTGCCAGCAGCTTTACCACCTCCTACGAGCAGTACTTC.

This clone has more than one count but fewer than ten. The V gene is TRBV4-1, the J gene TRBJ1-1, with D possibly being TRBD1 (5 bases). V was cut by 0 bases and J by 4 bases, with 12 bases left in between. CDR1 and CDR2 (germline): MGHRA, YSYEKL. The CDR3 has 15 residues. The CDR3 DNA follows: TGCGCCAGCAGCCAAGAATGGGAGGGGACCACTGAAGCTTTCTTT. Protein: CASSQEWEGTTEAFF.

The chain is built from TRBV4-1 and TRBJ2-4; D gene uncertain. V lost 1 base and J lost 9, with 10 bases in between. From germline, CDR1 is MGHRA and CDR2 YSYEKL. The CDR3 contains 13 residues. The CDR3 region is CASSQVPTSIQYF. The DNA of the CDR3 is TGCGCCAGCAGCCAAGTCCCGACGAGCATTCAGTACTTC.

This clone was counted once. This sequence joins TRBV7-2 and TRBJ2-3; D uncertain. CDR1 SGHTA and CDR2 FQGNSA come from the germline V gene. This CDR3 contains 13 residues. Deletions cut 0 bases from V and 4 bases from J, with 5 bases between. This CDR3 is CASSLAVADTQYF. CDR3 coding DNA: TGTGCCAGCAGCTTAGCGGTCGCAGATACGCAGTATTTT. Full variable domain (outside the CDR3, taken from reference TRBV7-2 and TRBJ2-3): GAGVSQSPSNKVTEKGKDVELRCDPISGHTALYWYRQSLGQGLEFLIYFQGNSAPDKSGLPSDRFSAERTGGSVSTLTIQRTQQEDSAVYLCASSLAVADTQYFGPGTRLTVL.

For the CDR3, the DNA is TGTGCCAGCAGTATTAGCGGGAGCGACAATGAGCAGTTCTTC. It yields the protein CASSISGSDNEQFF. The chain uses TRBV7-9 and TRBJ2-1, with TRBD2 identical over 9 bases. Trimming cost V 6 bases and J 5 bases; bases outside gene matches: 5. The CDR3 is 14 amino acids. Per the germline V gene, CDR1 is SEHNR and CDR2 is FQNEAQ (reference sequence).

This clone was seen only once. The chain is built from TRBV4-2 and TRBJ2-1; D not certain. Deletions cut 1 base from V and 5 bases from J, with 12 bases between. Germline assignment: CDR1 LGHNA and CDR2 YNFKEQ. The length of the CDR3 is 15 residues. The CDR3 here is CASSQGALKDNEQFF. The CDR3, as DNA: TGTGCCAGCAGCCAAGGGGCCCTCAAGGACAATGAGCAGTTCTTC.

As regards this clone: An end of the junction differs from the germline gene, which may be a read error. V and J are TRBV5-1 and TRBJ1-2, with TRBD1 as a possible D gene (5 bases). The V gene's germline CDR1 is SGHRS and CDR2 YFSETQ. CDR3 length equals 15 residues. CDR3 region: CASSLEPRQGIPPIF. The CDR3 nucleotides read TGCGCCAGCAGCTTGGAGCCGAGGCAGGGAATCCCCCCTATCTTC.

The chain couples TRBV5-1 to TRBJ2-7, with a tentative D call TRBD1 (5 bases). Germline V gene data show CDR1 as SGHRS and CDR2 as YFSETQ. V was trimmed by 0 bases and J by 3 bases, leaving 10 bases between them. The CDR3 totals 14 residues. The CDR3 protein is CASSLVIGDYEQYF. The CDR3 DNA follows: TGCGCCAGCAGCTTGGTGATAGGGGACTACGAGCAGTACTTC. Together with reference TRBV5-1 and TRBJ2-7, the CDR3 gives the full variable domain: KAGVTQTPRYLIKTRGQQVTLSCSPISGHRSVSWYQQTPGQGLQFLFEYFSETQRNKGNFPGRFSGRQFSNSRSEMNVSTLELGDSALYLCASSLVIGDYEQYFGPGTRLTVT.

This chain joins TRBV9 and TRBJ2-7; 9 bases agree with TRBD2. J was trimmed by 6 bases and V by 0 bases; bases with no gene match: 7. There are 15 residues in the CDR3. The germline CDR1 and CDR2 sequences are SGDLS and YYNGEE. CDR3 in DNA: TGTGCCAGCAGCGTAGAAATTAGCGGGAGTGGCGAGCAGTACTTC. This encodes CASSVEISGSGEQYF.

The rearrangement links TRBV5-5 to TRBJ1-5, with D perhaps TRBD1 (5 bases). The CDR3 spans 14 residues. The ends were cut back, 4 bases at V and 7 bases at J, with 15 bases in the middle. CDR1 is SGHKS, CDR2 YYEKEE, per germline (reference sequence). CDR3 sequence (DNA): TGTGCCAGCAGCCCTTCCCGTGGGGCCCAGCCCCAGCATTTT. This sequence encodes CASSPSRGAQPQHF.

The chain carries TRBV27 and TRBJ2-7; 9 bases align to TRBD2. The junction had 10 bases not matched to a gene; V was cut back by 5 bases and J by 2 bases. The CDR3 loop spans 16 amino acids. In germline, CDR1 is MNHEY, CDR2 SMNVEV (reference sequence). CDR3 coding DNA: TGTGCCAGCAGTCTAACTAGCGGGCTCAGCCCCTACGAGCAGTACTTC. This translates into CASSLTSGLSPYEQYF.

The CDR3 nucleotides read TGTGCCAGCAGCTTAGGAGGGGACCTCGGGGAGCAGTACTTC. Its protein is CASSLGGDLGEQYF. The J gene is TRBJ2-7, the V gene TRBV7-9, with D tentatively TRBD1 or TRBD2 (5 bases each). Germline V gene data show CDR1 as SEHNR and CDR2 as FQNEAQ (reference sequence). The CDR3 runs 14 residues. Trimming took 1 base from V and 7 from J, leaving 14 bases between them.

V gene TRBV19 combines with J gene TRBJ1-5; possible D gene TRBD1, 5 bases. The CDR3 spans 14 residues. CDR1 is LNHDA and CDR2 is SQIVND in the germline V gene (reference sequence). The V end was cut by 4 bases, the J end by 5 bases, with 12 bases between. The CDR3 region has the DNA TGTGCCAGTAGTAGGGGGGGAGGGCATCAGCCCCAGCATTTT. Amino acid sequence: CASSRGGGHQPQHF.

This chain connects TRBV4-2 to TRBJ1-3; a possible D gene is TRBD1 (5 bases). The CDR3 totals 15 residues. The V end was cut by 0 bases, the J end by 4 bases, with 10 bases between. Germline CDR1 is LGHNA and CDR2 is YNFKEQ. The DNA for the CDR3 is TGTGCCAGCAGCCAAGAGGGGCAGCACGGAAACACCATATATTTT. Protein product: CASSQEGQHGNTIYF.